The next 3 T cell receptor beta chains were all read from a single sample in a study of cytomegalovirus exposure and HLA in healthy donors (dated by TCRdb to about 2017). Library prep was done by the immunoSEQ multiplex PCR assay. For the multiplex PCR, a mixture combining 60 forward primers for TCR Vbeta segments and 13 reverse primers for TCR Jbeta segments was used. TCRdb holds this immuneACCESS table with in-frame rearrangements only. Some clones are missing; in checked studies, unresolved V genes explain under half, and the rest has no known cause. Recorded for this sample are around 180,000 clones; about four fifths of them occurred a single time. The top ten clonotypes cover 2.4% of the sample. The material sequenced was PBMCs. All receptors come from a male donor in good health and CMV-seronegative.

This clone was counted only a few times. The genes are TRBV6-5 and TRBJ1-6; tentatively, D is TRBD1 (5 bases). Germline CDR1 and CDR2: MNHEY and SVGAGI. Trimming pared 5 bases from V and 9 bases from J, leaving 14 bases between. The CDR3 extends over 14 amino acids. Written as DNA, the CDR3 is TGTGCCAGCAGTCAAGACAGAATAGCTTCACCCCTCCACTTT. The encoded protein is CASSQDRIASPLHF.

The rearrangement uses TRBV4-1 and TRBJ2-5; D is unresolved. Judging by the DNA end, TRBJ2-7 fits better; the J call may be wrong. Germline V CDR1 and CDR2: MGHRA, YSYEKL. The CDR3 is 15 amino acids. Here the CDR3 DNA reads TGCGCCAGCAGCCAAGAATTTGGCACACACTACGAGCAGTACTTC. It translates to CASSQEFGTHYEQYF.

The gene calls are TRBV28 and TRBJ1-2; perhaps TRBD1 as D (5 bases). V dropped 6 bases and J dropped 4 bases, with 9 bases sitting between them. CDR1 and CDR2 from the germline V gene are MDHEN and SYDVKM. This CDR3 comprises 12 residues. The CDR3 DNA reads TGTGCCAGCAGCCCGGACACCTATGGCTACACCTTC. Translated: CASSPDTYGYTF.